A single sample is the source of the 25 T cell receptor beta chains below, sequenced in a study of beta chain features in type 1 diabetes. The study's findings and limits: Type 1 diabetes patients had moderately but significantly shorter TCRB CDR3s in all four CD4+ subsets.

Antigen specificity for these receptors is unknown. TCRB transcripts that were expressed got sequenced, as all of the isolated RNA had been reverse transcribed. Measured with immunoSEQ multiplex PCR; TCRdb has only the in-frame clones, and not every one. Altogether 160,000 or so clones are present, approximately 9% being singletons, with the ten largest covering 0.45% to 0.55%. The specimen was central memory CD4+ T cells from blood. The receptor set was obtained from a woman in her late teens or twenties with type 1 diabetes.

This clone was seen a handful of times. The chain is built from TRBV11-2 and TRBJ2-1, with a weak D call TRBD1 (6 bases). Germline V gene sequence: CDR1 SGHAT, CDR2 FQNNGV. Trimming took off 0 bases at V and 4 bases at J, with 10 bases between the two ends. The CDR3 has 15 residues. This CDR3 is CASSLEGGRYNEQFF. CDR3 nucleotide sequence: TGTGCCAGCAGCTTAGAAGGGGGACGTTACAATGAGCAGTTCTTC.

The V call is TRBV5-1, the J call TRBJ2-1, with a tentative D call TRBD2 (6 bases). Trimming removed 3 bases at V and 6 bases at J, with 22 bases between. From germline, CDR1 is SGHRS and CDR2 YFSETQ. This CDR3 is built from 17 residues. In nucleotides, the CDR3 is TGCGCCAGCAGCTGGGCTAGGAGCGGGCCCAGACGCAATGAGCAGTTCTTC. Amino acid sequence: CASSWARSGPRRNEQFF.

The chain is built from TRBV7-2 and TRBJ2-1; D is unclear. CDR3 length: 13 residues. Trimming removed 4 bases from V and 8 bases from J, with 12 bases in between. CDR1 and CDR2 from the germline V gene are SGHTA and FQGNSA. The CDR3 protein is CASSSRFPDEQFF. In nucleotides, the CDR3 is TGTGCCAGCAGCTCTAGGTTCCCCGATGAGCAGTTCTTC. Filled out from reference TRBV7-2 and TRBJ2-1, the complete variable domain reads GAGVSQSPSNKVTEKGKDVELRCDPISGHTALYWYRQSLGQGLEFLIYFQGNSAPDKSGLPSDRFSAERTGGSVSTLTIQRTQQEDSAVYLCASSSRFPDEQFFGPGTRLTVL.

The genes are TRBV28 and TRBJ1-5; D is perhaps TRBD1 (6 bases). Per the germline V gene, CDR1 is MDHEN and CDR2 is SYDVKM. The CDR3 is made up of 12 amino acids. The CDR3 DNA follows: TGTGCTACCGGGGGGGGCTATCAGCCCCAGCATTTT. It yields the protein CATGGGYQPQHF.

This chain links TRBV10-3 with TRBJ2-2; 9 positions match TRBD1. The CDR3 loop spans 13 amino acids. Germline trimming cut 6 bases from V and 6 bases from J; bases unmatched to any gene: 2. Per germline, CDR1 ENHRY and CDR2 SYGVKD. Here the CDR3 DNA reads TGTGCCATCAGCCGGGACAGGGCCGGGGAGCTGTTTTTT. It codes for CAISRDRAGELFF.

This clone was detected a few times. The CDR3 region has the DNA TGTGCCAGCAGCTTCGGGGACAGTCCTTATGAAAAACTGTTTTTT. It specifies CASSFGDSPYEKLFF. The rearrangement uses TRBV11-2 and TRBJ1-4; 7 nucleotides align to TRBD1. The V segment lost 3 bases and the J segment 6 bases; nucleotides outside the gene matches: 7. Germline CDR1 SGHAT, CDR2 FQNNGV. The CDR3 has 15 residues. The full variable domain, its missing parts supplied by reference TRBV11-2 and TRBJ1-4, is EAGVAQSPRYKIIEKRQSVAFWCNPISGHATLYWYQQILGQGPKLLIQFQNNGVVDDSQLPKDRFSAERLKGVDSTLKIQPAKLEDSAVYLCASSFGDSPYEKLFFGSGTQLSVL.

The table lists this clone with a few counts. The chain employs TRBV4-2 and TRBJ2-2, with D uncertain. This CDR3 has 14 amino acids. V was cut by 0 bases and J by 1 base, with 3 bases left in between. The V gene's germline CDR1 is LGHNA and CDR2 YNFKEQ. The CDR3 region has the DNA TGTGCCAGCAGCCAAGAACAGAACACCGGGGAGCTGTTTTTT. Residues: CASSQEQNTGELFF.

The chain couples TRBV6-5 to TRBJ1-2, with 9 positions matching TRBD1. The V and J ends lost 2 bases and 2 bases, in that order; junction bases with no gene match: 3. This CDR3 comprises 15 residues. Germline V gene lookup returns CDR1 MNHEY and CDR2 SVGAGI. DNA of the CDR3: TGTGCCAGCAGTTACGTCGGGACAGGGAACTATGGCTACACCTTC. It encodes CASSYVGTGNYGYTF.

This clone was observed a handful of times. The V call is TRBV30, the J call TRBJ1-5, with TRBD1 as a possible D gene (5 bases). Germline V gene lookup returns CDR1 GTSNPN and CDR2 SVGIG (reference sequence). V was pared by 0 bases and J by 6 bases, with 15 bases between. The CDR3 is made up of 15 amino acids. CDR3 sequence: CAWSVLGGEGQPQHF. For the CDR3, the DNA is TGTGCCTGGAGTGTCCTAGGAGGGGAAGGTCAGCCCCAGCATTTT.

The V gene is TRBV7-2, the J gene TRBJ2-4, with a weak D call TRBD1 (6 bases). Germline CDR1 and CDR2: SGHTA and FQGNSA. This CDR3 contains 14 residues. V gave up 5 bases and J gave up 5 bases, with 13 bases separating them. The CDR3 here is CASSDPQGQNIQYF. CDR3 DNA sequence: TGTGCCAGCAGCGACCCACAGGGTCAAAACATTCAGTACTTC.

This clone was detected a few times. The V call is TRBV4-1, the J call TRBJ2-5; 9 bases line up with TRBD1. The length of the CDR3 is 15 residues. The germline gives CDR1 MGHRA, CDR2 YSYEKL. The J segment lost 0 bases and the V segment lost 4 bases, leaving 3 bases of the junction unmatched. The CDR3 reads CASSLGDRDQETQYF. CDR3 DNA: TGCGCCAGCAGCCTAGGGGACAGGGACCAAGAGACCCAGTACTTC.

This clone was counted a few times. J is TRBJ2-1 and V is TRBV4-2; 10 nucleotides match TRBD2. Germline CDR1 LGHNA, CDR2 YNFKEQ. This CDR3 spans 16 amino acids. V trimming: 1 base; J trimming: 5 bases; junction bases outside the gene matches: 5. Here the CDR3 reads CASSQAPAGGDNEQFF. Here the CDR3 DNA reads TGTGCCAGCAGCCAAGCCCCAGCGGGAGGGGACAATGAGCAGTTCTTC.

The chain is built from TRBV11-2 and TRBJ2-2; 9 nucleotides agree with TRBD2. The junction had 7 bases not matched to a gene; V was cut back by 4 bases and J by 7 bases. Germline V gives CDR1 SGHAT, CDR2 FQNNGV. The CDR3 sequence is 15 residues long. The CDR3 region is CASSSELAGVGELFF. CDR3 nucleotide sequence: TGTGCCAGCAGCTCGGAATTAGCGGGGGTCGGGGAGCTGTTTTTT.

The rearrangement links TRBV5-1 to TRBJ2-1, with 13 bases identical to TRBD2. V dropped 7 bases and J dropped 6; count of bases not matched to a gene: 4. The CDR3 has 14 amino acids. Germline values: CDR1 SGHRS, CDR2 YFSETQ. The CDR3 sequence: CASRWTSGGNEQFF. CDR3 nucleotide sequence: TGCGCCAGCCGATGGACTAGCGGGGGCAATGAGCAGTTCTTC.

The chain has TRBV29-1 and TRBJ1-1, with TRBD1 identical over 8 bases. This CDR3 spans 12 amino acids. The germline V gene has CDR1 SQVTM and CDR2 ANQGSEA. V was clipped by 7 bases and J by 6 bases; unmatched bases: 7. The CDR3 DNA reads as TGCAGCGCCTCAGACAGGGGCTCTGAAGCTTTCTTT. Translating it yields CSASDRGSEAFF.

This clone has just a few counts. CDR3 DNA: TGTGCCAGCAGCTTAGATGCGGGGGGGCCGGGGACCCAGTACTTC. Its translation is CASSLDAGGPGTQYF. V gene TRBV11-2 combines with J gene TRBJ2-5; 9 bases fit TRBD2. Trimming took 0 bases from V and 7 from J; bases not matched to a gene: 6. The CDR3 loop spans 15 amino acids. Per the germline V gene, CDR1 is SGHAT and CDR2 is FQNNGV.

The chain couples TRBV5-6 to TRBJ2-3; D is perhaps TRBD1 (6 bases). The germline V gene has CDR1 SGHDT and CDR2 YYEEEE. Trimming pared 3 bases from V and 1 base from J, leaving 12 bases between. This CDR3 comprises 15 residues. This CDR3 reads CASSSDRSGTDTQYF. Here the CDR3 DNA reads TGTGCCAGCAGCTCGGACAGATCGGGCACAGATACGCAGTATTTT.

The chain is built from TRBV10-3 and TRBJ2-7; 7 positions match TRBD1. CDR1 and CDR2 from the germline V gene are ENHRY and SYGVKD. J gave up 2 bases and V 6 bases, and 7 bases lay outside the gene matches. There are 14 residues in the CDR3. The CDR3 sequence: CAISARDSPYEQYF. The CDR3 DNA reads TGTGCCATCAGCGCCCGGGACAGCCCCTACGAGCAGTACTTC.

The chain joins TRBV6-1 to TRBJ2-7; perhaps TRBD1 as D (6 bases). This CDR3 is built from 14 residues. The V end was cut by 8 bases, the J end by 2 bases, with 16 bases between. The V gene's germline CDR1 is MNHNS and CDR2 SASEGT. CDR3 nucleotide sequence: TGTGCCAGCGGACTCCGGGACACCACCTACGAGCAGTACTTC. This sequence encodes CASGLRDTTYEQYF.

The gene calls are TRBV7-8 and TRBJ1-1, with 7 bases identical to TRBD1. V lost 3 bases to trimming and J lost 5 bases; unmatched junction nucleotides: 6. Germline V gene sequence: CDR1 SGHVS, CDR2 FQNEAQ. The length of the CDR3 is 14 residues. This CDR3 is CASSLIVQGTEAFF. CDR3 coding DNA: TGTGCCAGCAGCTTGATCGTACAGGGGACTGAAGCTTTCTTT. Based on the CDR3 plus reference TRBV7-8 and TRBJ1-1, the full variable domain is GAGVSQSPRYKVAKRGQDVALRCDPISGHVSLFWYQQALGQGPEFLTYFQNEAQLDKSGLPSDRFFAERPEGSVSTLKIQRTQQEDSAVYLCASSLIVQGTEAFFGQGTRLTVV.

The chain recombines TRBV28 with TRBJ2-1; 11 nucleotides match TRBD2. Germline V lookup: CDR1 MDHEN, CDR2 SYDVKM. The CDR3 is 16 residues long. V shed 6 bases and J 4 bases; nucleotides not matched to a gene: 8. The CDR3 here is CASRRGTSGSYNEQFF. The CDR3 region has the DNA TGTGCCAGCAGACGAGGAACTAGCGGGAGTTACAATGAGCAGTTCTTC.

Comment on this clone: A read error is possible here, since a much larger clone lies one base away. The same CDR3 arises from other DNA sequences in this sample as well. The V gene is TRBV27, the J gene TRBJ2-7; D call uncertain. This CDR3 is built from 11 residues. The ends were cut back, 4 bases at V and 3 bases at J, with 4 bases in the middle. The V gene's germline CDR1 is MNHEY and CDR2 SMNVEV (reference sequence). Here the CDR3 reads CASSSYYEQYF. DNA for the CDR3: TGTGCCAGCAGTTCCTACTACGAGCAGTACTTC.

In its sample, this clone was seen a few times. The V and J genes are TRBV18 and TRBJ2-4; tentatively, D is TRBD1 (6 bases). CDR1 and CDR2 (germline): KGHSH, LQKENI. CDR3 size: 14 residues. The V and J ends lost 6 bases and 6 bases respectively, with 15 bases between them. CDR3 residues: CASSPPDSSNIQYF. The CDR3 coding sequence is TGTGCCAGCTCCCCCCCGGACAGTTCAAACATTCAGTACTTC. Full variable domain (outside the CDR3, taken from reference TRBV18 and TRBJ2-4): NAGVMQNPRHLVRRRGQEARLRCSPMKGHSHVYWYRQLPEEGLKFMVYLQKENIIDESGMPKERFSAEFPKEGPSILRIQQVVRGDSAAYFCASSPPDSSNIQYFGAGTRLSVL.

This clone was seen a handful of times. The genes are TRBV7-8 and TRBJ2-7; D unclear. CDR3 length equals 14 residues. V was clipped by 4 bases and J by 0 bases, with 10 bases between them. CDR1 is SGHVS and CDR2 is FQNEAQ in the germline V gene. The chain's CDR3 is CASSSPGYSYEQYF. The CDR3 DNA follows: TGTGCCAGCAGCTCCCCGGGTTACTCCTACGAGCAGTACTTC.

This clone appeared many times. The CDR3 protein is CASSLERSGRYEQYF. CDR3 coding DNA: TGTGCCAGCAGCTTAGAGAGGTCAGGGAGGTACGAGCAGTACTTC. The chain employs TRBV7-9 and TRBJ2-7, with D possibly TRBD2 on 6 matching bases. Germline V lookup: CDR1 SEHNR, CDR2 FQNEAQ (reference sequence). V lost 1 base and J 4 bases, leaving 14 bases between the germline ends. CDR3 length equals 15 residues.